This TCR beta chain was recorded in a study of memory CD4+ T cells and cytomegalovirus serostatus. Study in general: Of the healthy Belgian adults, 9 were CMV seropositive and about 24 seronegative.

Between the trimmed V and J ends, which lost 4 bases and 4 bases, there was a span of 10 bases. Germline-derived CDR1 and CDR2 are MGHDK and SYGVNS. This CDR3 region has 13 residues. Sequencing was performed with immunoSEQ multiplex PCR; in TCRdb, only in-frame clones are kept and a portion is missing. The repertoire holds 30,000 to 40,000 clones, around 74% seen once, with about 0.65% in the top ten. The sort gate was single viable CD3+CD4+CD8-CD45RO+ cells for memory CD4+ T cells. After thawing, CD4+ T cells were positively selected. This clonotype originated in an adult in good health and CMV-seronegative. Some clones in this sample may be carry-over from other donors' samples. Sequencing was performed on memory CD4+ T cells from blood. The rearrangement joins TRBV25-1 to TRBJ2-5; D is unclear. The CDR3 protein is CASSGAGRETQYF. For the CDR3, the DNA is TGTGCCAGCAGTGGGGCAGGCCGAGAGACCCAGTACTTC. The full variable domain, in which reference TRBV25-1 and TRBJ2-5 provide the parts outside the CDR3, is EADIYQTPRYLVIGTGKKITLECSQTMGHDKMYWYQQDPGMELHLIHYSYGVNSTEKGDLSSESTVSRIRTEHFPLTLESARPSHTSQYLCASSGAGRETQYFGPGTRLLVL.